The 22 T cell receptor beta chains reported below all come from one sample, sequenced in a study of blood T cell repertoires in COVID-19. Some clones are missing from TCRdb's copy, which holds only in-frame ones; the method was immunoSEQ multiplex PCR. The sample has 150,000 to 200,000 clones, 85% to 90% seen once; the top ten hold under 3%. The sequenced sample consisted of PBMCs or T cells enriched from blood (not recorded which). Receptor source: a woman between 35 and 50 years old with acute COVID-19.

The CDR3 DNA is TGTGCCAGCAGTTACTACAGAGCCCAAGCTGAAAAACTGTTTTTT. Encoded protein: CASSYYRAQAEKLFF. The chain recombines TRBV6-5 with TRBJ1-4; no reliable D call. Trimming cost V 1 base and J 7 bases, with 13 bases left between them. This CDR3 region has 15 residues. Germline loops: CDR1 MNHEY, CDR2 SVGAGI.

The chain couples TRBV11-3 to TRBJ2-2, with D possibly being TRBD1 (6 bases). This CDR3 is built from 14 residues. Germline V CDR1 and CDR2: SGHNT, YENEEA. The V gene lost 5 bases and the J gene lost 6 bases, with 13 bases spanning the gap. The CDR3 DNA follows: TGTGCCAGCAGCCAGGGGTGGGCATCCGGGGAGCTGTTTTTT. Its translation is CASSQGWASGELFF.

The chain recombines TRBV5-1 with TRBJ2-7, with TRBD2 matching over 13 bases. The V gene end was trimmed by 3 bases and the J gene end by 12 bases; junction bases not matched to a gene: 15. CDR3 length: 16 amino acids. Germline-derived CDR1 and CDR2 are SGHRS and YFSETQ. The CDR3 bases are TGCGCCAGCAGCTGGACTAGCGGGGGAGGGAATCCAACTCGGTACTTC. This translates into CASSWTSGGGNPTRYF.

This chain links TRBV7-3 with TRBJ2-1; TRBD2 aligns across 10 bases. This CDR3 contains 15 residues. The germline gives CDR1 SGHTA, CDR2 FQGTGA. V shed 5 bases and J 7 bases; nucleotides not matched to a gene: 8. The CDR3 sequence: CASSPSSGSLNEQFF. The CDR3 nucleotides are TGTGCCAGCAGCCCCTCTAGCGGGAGTTTGAATGAGCAGTTCTTC. Complete variable domain (other parts from reference TRBV7-3 and TRBJ2-1): GAGVSQTPSNKVTEKGKYVELRCDPISGHTALYWYRQSLGQGPEFLIYFQGTGAADDSGLPNDRFFAVRPEGSVSTLKIQRTERGDSAVYLCASSPSSGSLNEQFFGPGTRLTVL.

V usage is TRBV23-1 and J usage is TRBJ2-1, with 10 bases that match TRBD1. TRBV23-1 is known as an ORF, though its function is uncertain. Trimming took 2 bases from V and 5 from J; bases not matched to a gene: 15. CDR3 length: 19 amino acids. The CDR3 here is CASSQKFKGMGQGNNEQFF. In DNA, the CDR3 is TGCGCCAGCAGTCAAAAATTTAAGGGGATGGGACAGGGGAACAATGAGCAGTTCTTC.

The chain combines TRBV4-2 with TRBJ1-3; 12 positions match TRBD1. Germline assignment: CDR1 LGHNA and CDR2 YNFKEQ. Losses at the gene ends were 1 base for V and 9 bases for J; bases not matched to a gene: 10. This CDR3 spans 17 amino acids. As DNA, the CDR3 is TGTGCCAGCAGCCAAGTACCGGGACAGGGGGCTTATGGCACCATATATTTT. Protein sequence: CASSQVPGQGAYGTIYF.

The rearrangement joins TRBV9 to TRBJ2-3, with 9 bases matching TRBD2. With 1 base clipped from V and 5 bases from J, the junction kept 8 bases outside the gene matches. CDR1 is SGDLS and CDR2 is YYNGEE in the germline V gene. The CDR3 contains 16 residues. The CDR3: CASSVSLGSGGDTQYF. CDR3 sequence (DNA): TGTGCCAGCAGCGTAAGCCTGGGTAGCGGGGGAGATACGCAGTATTTT.

The genes are TRBV2 and TRBJ1-2; 7 bases fit TRBD1. The length of the CDR3 is 13 residues. Germline V gene data show CDR1 as SNHLY and CDR2 as FYNNEI. The junction had 6 bases not matched to a gene; V was cut back by 4 bases and J by 7 bases. The CDR3 DNA reads TGTGCCAGCAGTGGAGGGGGCGGGGTTGGCTACACCTTC. This gives the protein CASSGGGGVGYTF.

The gene calls are TRBV29-1 and TRBJ1-1, with D perhaps TRBD1 (5 bases). V lost 7 bases and J 3 bases, leaving 15 bases between the germline ends. Germline V lookup: CDR1 SQVTM, CDR2 ANQGSEA. The CDR3 covers 13 residues. CDR3 region: CSASRARDTEAFF. In DNA, the CDR3 is TGCAGCGCGTCCAGGGCTCGAGACACTGAAGCTTTCTTT.

J is TRBJ2-7 and V is TRBV6-5; D is possibly TRBD2 (6 bases). This CDR3 contains 13 residues. CDR1 and CDR2 (germline): MNHEY, SVGAGI. Trimming pared 6 bases from V and 4 bases from J, leaving 13 bases between. In nucleotides, the CDR3 is TGTGCCAGCAGGAAGGACTACAGGTACGAGCAGTACTTC. This gives the protein CASRKDYRYEQYF.

The CDR3 sequence: CASSRRQSEGYTF. In DNA form, the CDR3 reads TGTGCCAGCAGTCGAAGACAGAGCGAAGGCTACACCTTC. The chain links TRBV12-3 or TRBV12-4 to TRBJ1-2; tentative D call: TRBD1 (5 bases). V lost 5 bases, J lost 8 bases, and 15 bases lay in between. The CDR3 is 13 residues long.

The J gene is TRBJ2-7, the V gene TRBV7-8; 9 nucleotides match TRBD2. The CDR3 runs to 16 residues. Trimming cost V 1 base and J 2 bases; bases outside gene matches: 6. CDR1 and CDR2 from the germline V gene are SGHVS and FQNEAQ. DNA of the CDR3: TGTGCCAGCAGCTTAGGTTCTAGCGGGGTTACCTACGAGCAGTACTTC. Protein product: CASSLGSSGVTYEQYF.

The chain recombines TRBV19 with TRBJ2-3; 7 bases are a match to TRBD1. From germline, CDR1 is LNHDA and CDR2 SQIVND (reference sequence). The CDR3 runs to 17 residues. V lost 3 bases and J lost 0; bases outside the gene matches: 9. CDR3 sequence reads: CASSIPRQGSSTDTQYF. The CDR3 DNA reads as TGTGCCAGTAGTATTCCAAGACAGGGCTCTAGCACAGATACGCAGTATTTT.

The chain employs TRBV6-5 and TRBJ2-5; 9 bases line up with TRBD1. CDR1 is MNHEY, CDR2 SVGAGI, per germline. The CDR3 loop spans 16 amino acids. The V segment lost 2 bases and the J segment 5 bases; nucleotides outside the gene matches: 9. CDR3 protein: CASSYDGTGNGETQYF. Written as DNA, the CDR3 is TGTGCCAGCAGTTACGATGGGACAGGGAACGGGGAGACCCAGTACTTC.

This clone appeared once. The chain has TRBV5-1 and TRBJ2-3; tentative D call: TRBD2 (5 bases). Germline V gene data show CDR1 as SGHRS and CDR2 as YFSETQ. V lost 0 bases and J 3 bases, leaving 8 bases between the germline ends. The CDR3 loop spans 14 amino acids. This chain's CDR3 is CASSLGGATDTQYF. The CDR3 DNA is TGCGCCAGCAGCTTGGGGGGAGCGACAGATACGCAGTATTTT.

The chain recombines TRBV11-3 with TRBJ2-5, with a tentative D call TRBD1 (5 bases). Germline V CDR1 and CDR2: SGHNT, YENEEA. Trimming removed 1 base at V and 2 bases at J, with 11 bases between. The CDR3 contains 15 residues. CDR3 in DNA: TGTGCCAGCAGCTTAGGTGGACAAATACAAGAGACCCAGTACTTC. It specifies CASSLGGQIQETQYF.

This clone was seen once. V gene TRBV2 combines with J gene TRBJ2-5; tentatively, D is TRBD2 (6 bases). The CDR3 sequence is 13 residues long. The V gene's germline CDR1 is SNHLY and CDR2 FYNNEI. Trimming removed 4 bases at V and 9 bases at J, with 15 bases between. The CDR3 spells CASSGRGPGAQYF. CDR3 coding DNA: TGTGCCAGCAGTGGGAGGGGCCCTGGGGCCCAGTACTTC. The entire variable domain, with the rest obtained from reference TRBV2 and TRBJ2-5, is as follows: EPEVTQTPSHQVTQMGQEVILRCVPISNHLYFYWYRQILGQKVEFLVSFYNNEISEKSEIFDDQFSVERPDGSNFTLKIRSTKLEDSAMYFCASSGRGPGAQYFGPGTRLLVL.

The chain carries TRBV6-2 or TRBV6-3 and TRBJ2-1, with 12 bases matching TRBD2. The germline gives CDR1 MNHEY, CDR2 SVGEGT. V was pared by 5 bases and J by 7 bases, with 9 bases of the junction left unmatched. The CDR3 is 16 residues long. CDR3 loop: CASSIRGLAGSNEQFF. The CDR3 region has the DNA TGTGCCAGCAGTATCAGGGGACTAGCGGGCTCAAATGAGCAGTTCTTC.

This clone was observed a single time. V and J are TRBV2 and TRBJ2-1; the match to TRBD2 covers 10 bases. The trim removed 7 bases at V and 3 bases at J, leaving 3 bases unmatched. Germline loops: CDR1 SNHLY, CDR2 FYNNEI. CDR3 length: 14 amino acids. This chain's CDR3 is CASIGLAVYNEQFF. DNA for the CDR3: TGTGCCAGCATTGGACTAGCGGTCTACAATGAGCAGTTCTTC.

The chain links TRBV2 to TRBJ1-5; 8 bases agree with TRBD1. The CDR3 has 16 residues. The V segment lost 6 bases and the J segment 0 bases; nucleotides outside the gene matches: 7. Germline V CDR1 and CDR2: SNHLY, FYNNEI. The chain's CDR3 is CASRTGGGYSNQPQHF. Written as DNA, the CDR3 is TGTGCCAGCAGAACAGGGGGGGGATATAGCAATCAGCCCCAGCATTTT.

This chain links TRBV19 with TRBJ1-4, with 7 bases lining up with TRBD1. CDR3 length equals 14 residues. The junction had 8 bases not matched to a gene; V was cut back by 5 bases and J by 8 bases. CDR1 is LNHDA and CDR2 is SQIVND in the germline V gene (reference sequence). CDR3 in amino acids: CASSQQGSREKLFF. The CDR3 region has the DNA TGTGCCAGTAGTCAACAGGGGAGTCGGGAAAAACTGTTTTTT.

V usage is TRBV28 and J usage is TRBJ1-4, with TRBD1 matching 9 bases. Germline V CDR1 and CDR2: MDHEN, SYDVKM. The CDR3 sequence is 16 residues long. V was clipped by 3 bases and J by 5 bases; unmatched bases: 7. CDR3 in DNA: TGTGCCAGCAGTTTCTACCGGGACAGGGTGAATGAAAAACTGTTTTTT. Translated, it gives CASSFYRDRVNEKLFF.